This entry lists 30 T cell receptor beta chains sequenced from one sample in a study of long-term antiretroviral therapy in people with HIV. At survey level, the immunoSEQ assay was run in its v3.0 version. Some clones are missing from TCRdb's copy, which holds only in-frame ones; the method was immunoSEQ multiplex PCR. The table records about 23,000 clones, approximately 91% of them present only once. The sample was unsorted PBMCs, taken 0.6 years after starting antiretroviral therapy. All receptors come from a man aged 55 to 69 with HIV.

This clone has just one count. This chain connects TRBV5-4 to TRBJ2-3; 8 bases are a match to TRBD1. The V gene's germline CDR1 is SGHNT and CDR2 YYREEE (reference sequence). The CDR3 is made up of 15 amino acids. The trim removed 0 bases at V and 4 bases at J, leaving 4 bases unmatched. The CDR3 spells CASSLGTGRPDTQYF. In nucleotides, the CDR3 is TGTGCCAGCAGCTTGGGGACAGGGAGGCCAGATACGCAGTATTTT.

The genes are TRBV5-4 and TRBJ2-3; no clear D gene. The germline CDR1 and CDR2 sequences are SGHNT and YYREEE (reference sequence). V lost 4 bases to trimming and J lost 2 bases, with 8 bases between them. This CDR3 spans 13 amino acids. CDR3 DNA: TGTGCCAGCAGCCCCCCCGTCACAGATACGCAGTATTTT. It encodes CASSPPVTDTQYF.

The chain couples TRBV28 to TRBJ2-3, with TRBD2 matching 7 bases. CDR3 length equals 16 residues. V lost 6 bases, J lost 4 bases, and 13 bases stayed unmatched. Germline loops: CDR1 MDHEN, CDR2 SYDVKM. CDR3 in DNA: TGTGCCAGCAGGGCTATGCGGGGAGGGCGTTCAGATACGCAGTATTTT. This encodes CASRAMRGGRSDTQYF.

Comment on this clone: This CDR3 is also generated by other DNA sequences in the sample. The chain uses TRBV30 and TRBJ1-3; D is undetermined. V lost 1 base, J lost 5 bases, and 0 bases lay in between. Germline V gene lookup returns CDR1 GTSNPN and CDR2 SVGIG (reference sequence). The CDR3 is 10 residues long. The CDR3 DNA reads TGTGCCTGGAGTGGAAACACCATATATTTT. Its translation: CAWSGNTIYF.

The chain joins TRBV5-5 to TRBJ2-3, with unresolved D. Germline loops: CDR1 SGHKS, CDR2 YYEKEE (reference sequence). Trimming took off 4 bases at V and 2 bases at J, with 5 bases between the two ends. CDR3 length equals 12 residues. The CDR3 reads CASSRATDTQYF. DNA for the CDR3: TGTGCCAGCAGCCGGGCCACAGATACGCAGTATTTT.

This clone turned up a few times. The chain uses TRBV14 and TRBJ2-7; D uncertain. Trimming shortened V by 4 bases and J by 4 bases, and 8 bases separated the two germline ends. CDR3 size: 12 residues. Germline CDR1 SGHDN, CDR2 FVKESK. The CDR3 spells CASSPAGYEQYF. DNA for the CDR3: TGTGCCAGCAGCCCGGCCGGTTACGAGCAGTACTTC. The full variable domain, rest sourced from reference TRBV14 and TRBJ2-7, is EAGVTQFPSHSVIEKGQTVTLRCDPISGHDNLYWYRRVMGKEIKFLLHFVKESKQDESGMPNNRFLAERTGGTYSTLKVQPAELEDSGVYFCASSPAGYEQYFGPGTRLTVT.

For the CDR3, the DNA is TGTGCCAGTAGTATTGGAGGGGCCGCCCAAGAGACCCAGTACTTC. It translates to CASSIGGAAQETQYF. This rearrangement joins TRBV19 to TRBJ2-5; D may be TRBD2 (6 bases). Germline V gene sequence: CDR1 LNHDA, CDR2 SQIVND (reference sequence). This CDR3 has 15 residues. V was cut by 3 bases and J by 1 base, with 12 bases left in between.

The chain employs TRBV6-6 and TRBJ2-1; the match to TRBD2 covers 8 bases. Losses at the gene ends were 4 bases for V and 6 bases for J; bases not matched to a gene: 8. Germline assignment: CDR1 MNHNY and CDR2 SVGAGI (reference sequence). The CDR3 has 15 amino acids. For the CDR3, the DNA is TGTGCCAGCAGTTTTCCCGGGACTAGAGGCAATGAGCAGTTCTTC. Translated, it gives CASSFPGTRGNEQFF.

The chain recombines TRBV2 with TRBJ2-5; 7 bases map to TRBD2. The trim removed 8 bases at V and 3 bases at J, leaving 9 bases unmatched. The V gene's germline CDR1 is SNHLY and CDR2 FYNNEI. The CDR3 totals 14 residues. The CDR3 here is CASCWLAEEETQYF. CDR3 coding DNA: TGTGCCAGCTGTTGGCTAGCGGAAGAAGAGACCCAGTACTTC.

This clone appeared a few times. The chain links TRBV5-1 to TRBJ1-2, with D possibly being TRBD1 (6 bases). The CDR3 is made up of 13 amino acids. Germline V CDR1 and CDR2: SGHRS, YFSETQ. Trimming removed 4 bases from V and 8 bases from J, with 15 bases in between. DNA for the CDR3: TGCGCCAGCAGCCCTGGACAGCCCGGAGGCTACACCTTC. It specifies CASSPGQPGGYTF.

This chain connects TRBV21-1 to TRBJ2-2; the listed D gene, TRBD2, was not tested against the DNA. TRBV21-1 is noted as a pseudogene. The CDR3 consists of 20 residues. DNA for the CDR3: TGTGCCAGCAGCATTCGTTGTGGACTAGCGGGGGGATCGAACACCGGGGAGCTGTTTTTT. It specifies CASSIRCGLAGGSNTGELFF.

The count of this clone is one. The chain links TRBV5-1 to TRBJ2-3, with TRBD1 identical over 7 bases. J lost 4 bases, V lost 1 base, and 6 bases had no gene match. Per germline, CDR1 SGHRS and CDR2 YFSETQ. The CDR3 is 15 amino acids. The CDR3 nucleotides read TGCGCCAGCAGCTTGAGGGCAGGGACAGCAGATACGCAGTATTTT. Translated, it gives CASSLRAGTADTQYF. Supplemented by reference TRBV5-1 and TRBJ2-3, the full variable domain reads KAGVTQTPRYLIKTRGQQVTLSCSPISGHRSVSWYQQTPGQGLQFLFEYFSETQRNKGNFPGRFSGRQFSNSRSEMNVSTLELGDSALYLCASSLRAGTADTQYFGPGTRLTVL.

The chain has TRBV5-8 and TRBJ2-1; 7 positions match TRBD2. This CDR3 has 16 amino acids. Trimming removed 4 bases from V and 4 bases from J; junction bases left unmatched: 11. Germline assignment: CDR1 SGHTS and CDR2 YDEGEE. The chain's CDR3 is CASSTGGSSVYNEQFF. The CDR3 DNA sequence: TGTGCCAGCAGCACGGGAGGTAGCTCAGTATACAATGAGCAGTTCTTC.

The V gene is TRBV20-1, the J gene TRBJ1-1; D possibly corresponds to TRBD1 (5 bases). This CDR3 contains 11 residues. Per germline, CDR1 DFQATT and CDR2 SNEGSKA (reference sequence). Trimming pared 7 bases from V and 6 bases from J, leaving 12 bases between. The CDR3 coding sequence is TGCAGTGTTAACGTAGGGGCTGAAGCTTTCTTT. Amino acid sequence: CSVNVGAEAFF.

The CDR3 coding sequence is TGTGCCAGCAGTGAACTAGTCAGGGACACTGAAGCTTTCTTT. Protein sequence: CASSELVRDTEAFF. V is TRBV6-1 and J is TRBJ1-1, with TRBD1 as a possible D gene (5 bases). Germline V gene sequence: CDR1 MNHNS, CDR2 SASEGT. Trimming stripped 2 bases from V and 3 bases from J, with 10 bases between. This CDR3 comprises 14 residues.

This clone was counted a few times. CDR3: CASSPLGYEQYF. CDR3 nucleotide sequence: TGTGCCAGCAGCCCACTGGGGTACGAGCAGTACTTC. The J gene is TRBJ2-7, the V gene TRBV7-2; D gene ambiguous. Trimming took 5 bases from V and 4 from J, leaving 9 bases between them. CDR1 is SGHTA, CDR2 FQGNSA, per germline. The CDR3 totals 12 residues.

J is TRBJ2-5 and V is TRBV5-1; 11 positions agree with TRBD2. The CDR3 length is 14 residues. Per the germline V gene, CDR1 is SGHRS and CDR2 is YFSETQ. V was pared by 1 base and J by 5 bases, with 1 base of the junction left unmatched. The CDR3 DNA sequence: TGCGCCAGCAGCTTGACTAGCGGGAGTGAGACCCAGTACTTC. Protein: CASSLTSGSETQYF.

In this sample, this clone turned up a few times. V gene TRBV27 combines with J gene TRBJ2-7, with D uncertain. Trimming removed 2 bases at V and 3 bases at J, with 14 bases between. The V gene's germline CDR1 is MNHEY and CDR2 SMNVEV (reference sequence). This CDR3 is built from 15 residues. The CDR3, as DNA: TGTGCCAGCAGTTTAGACCCCCGGTCGGTCTACGAGCAGTACTTC. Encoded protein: CASSLDPRSVYEQYF.

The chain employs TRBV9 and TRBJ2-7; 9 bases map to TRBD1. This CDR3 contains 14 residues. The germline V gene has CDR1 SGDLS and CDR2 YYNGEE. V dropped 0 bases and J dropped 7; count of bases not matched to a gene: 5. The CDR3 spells CASSVGGTGREQYF. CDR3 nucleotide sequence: TGTGCCAGCAGCGTAGGCGGGACAGGGCGGGAGCAGTACTTC.

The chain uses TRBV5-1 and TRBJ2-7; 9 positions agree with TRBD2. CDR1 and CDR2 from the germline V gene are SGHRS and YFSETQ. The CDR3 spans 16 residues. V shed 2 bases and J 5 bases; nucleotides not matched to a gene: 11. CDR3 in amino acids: CASSLVGAGGANEQYF. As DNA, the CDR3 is TGCGCCAGCAGCTTAGTAGGAGCGGGAGGTGCCAACGAGCAGTACTTC. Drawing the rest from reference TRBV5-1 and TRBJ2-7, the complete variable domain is KAGVTQTPRYLIKTRGQQVTLSCSPISGHRSVSWYQQTPGQGLQFLFEYFSETQRNKGNFPGRFSGRQFSNSRSEMNVSTLELGDSALYLCASSLVGAGGANEQYFGPGTRLTVT.

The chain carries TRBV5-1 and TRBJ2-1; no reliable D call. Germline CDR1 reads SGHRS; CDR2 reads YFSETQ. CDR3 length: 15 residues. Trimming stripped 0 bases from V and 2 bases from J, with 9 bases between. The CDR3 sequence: CASSLAPGPYNEQFF. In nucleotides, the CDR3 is TGCGCCAGCAGCTTGGCTCCGGGCCCCTACAATGAGCAGTTCTTC.

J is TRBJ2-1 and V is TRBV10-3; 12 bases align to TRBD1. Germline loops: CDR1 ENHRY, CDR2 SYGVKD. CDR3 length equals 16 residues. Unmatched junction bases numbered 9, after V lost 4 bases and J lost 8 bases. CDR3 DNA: TGTGCCATCAGTGCCACCGGGACAGGGGGCGGAGATGAGCAGTTCTTC. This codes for CAISATGTGGGDEQFF.

The CDR3 reads CASSSGLAGAADTQYF. As DNA, the CDR3 is TGCGCCAGCAGCTCCGGACTAGCGGGAGCGGCCGATACGCAGTATTTT. The chain carries TRBV5-1 and TRBJ2-3, with TRBD2 matching over 13 bases. The CDR3 length is 16 residues. CDR1 is SGHRS and CDR2 is YFSETQ in the germline V gene. V lost 3 bases, J lost 6 bases, and 7 bases stayed unmatched.

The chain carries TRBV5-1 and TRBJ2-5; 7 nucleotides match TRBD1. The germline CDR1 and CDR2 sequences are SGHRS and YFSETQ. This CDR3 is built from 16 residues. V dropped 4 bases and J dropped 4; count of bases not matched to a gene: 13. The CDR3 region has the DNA TGCGCCAGCAGCCAGGGGGTGACAACGGGCGGAGAGACCCAGTACTTC. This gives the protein CASSQGVTTGGETQYF.

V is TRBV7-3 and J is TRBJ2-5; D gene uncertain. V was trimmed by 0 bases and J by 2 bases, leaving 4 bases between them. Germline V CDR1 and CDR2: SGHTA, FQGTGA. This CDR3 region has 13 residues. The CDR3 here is CASSLTPQETQYF. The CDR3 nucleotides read TGTGCCAGCAGCTTAACCCCACAAGAGACCCAGTACTTC.

The CDR3 bases are TGTGCCAGCAGCTTTGACAGCGTAAACATTCAGTACTTC. Amino acid sequence: CASSFDSVNIQYF. The V call is TRBV11-2, the J call TRBJ2-4; D is possibly TRBD1 (5 bases). The CDR3 runs 13 residues. CDR1 and CDR2 (germline): SGHAT, FQNNGV. The V and J ends lost 3 bases and 6 bases respectively, with 9 bases between them.

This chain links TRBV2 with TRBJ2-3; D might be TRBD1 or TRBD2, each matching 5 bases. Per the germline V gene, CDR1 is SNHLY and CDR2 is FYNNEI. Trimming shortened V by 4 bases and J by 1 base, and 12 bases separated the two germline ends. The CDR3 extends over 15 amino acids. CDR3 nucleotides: TGTGCCAGCAGTGTACTGGGACCTCGCACAGATACGCAGTATTTT. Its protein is CASSVLGPRTDTQYF.

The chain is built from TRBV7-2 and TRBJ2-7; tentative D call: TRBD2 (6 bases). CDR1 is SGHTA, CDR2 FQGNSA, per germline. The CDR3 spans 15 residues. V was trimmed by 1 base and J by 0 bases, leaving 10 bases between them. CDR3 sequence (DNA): TGTGCCAGCAGCTTAGGAGCCGGGGGCTCCTACGAGCAGTACTTC. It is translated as CASSLGAGGSYEQYF.

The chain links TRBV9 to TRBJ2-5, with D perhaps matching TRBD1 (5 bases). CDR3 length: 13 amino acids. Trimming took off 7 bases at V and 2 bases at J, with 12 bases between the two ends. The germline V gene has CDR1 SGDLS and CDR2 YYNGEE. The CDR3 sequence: CASRRPGQETQYF. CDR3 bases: TGTGCCAGCCGACGGCCAGGGCAAGAGACCCAGTACTTC.

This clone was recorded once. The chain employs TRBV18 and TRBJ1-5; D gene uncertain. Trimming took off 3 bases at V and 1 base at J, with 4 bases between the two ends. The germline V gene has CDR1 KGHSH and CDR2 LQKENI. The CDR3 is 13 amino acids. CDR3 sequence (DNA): TGTGCCAGCTCACCCTGGAGCAATCAGCCCCAGCATTTT. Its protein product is CASSPWSNQPQHF.